These T cell receptor beta chains were read from a single sample in a study of PD-1 blockade in classical Hodgkin lymphoma. TCRdb's copy holds only in-frame clones and misses some; the assay was immunoSEQ multiplex PCR. Found here are about 31,000 clones, about 85% of them singletons; the top ten hold 2% to 3%. The sequences come from CD4+ T cells from blood, collected at baseline. The receptor source for this set is a human donor with classical Hodgkin lymphoma. Both conserved end residues are part of each CDR3. The order of the fields is clone size, V gene, D gene, CDR3 length, J gene, CDR3 protein, CDR3 DNA. The D gene is left open where the match is weak. Some rows have no size entry. The others give once, few or many, or a class for an expanded clone.

abundance: -
v_gene: TRBV25-1
d_gene: TRBD2
len: 17
j_gene: TRBJ2-1
CDR3aa: CASSDSLLAGGNNEQFF
CDR3nt: TGTGCCAGCAGTGACTCCCTCCTAGCGGGAGGGAATAATGAGCAGTTCTTC

abundance: once
v_gene: TRBV10-1
d_gene: -
len: 13
j_gene: TRBJ2-3
CDR3aa: CASSGHRTDTQYF
CDR3nt: TGCGCCAGCAGTGGACATCGCACAGATACGCAGTATTTT

abundance: few
v_gene: TRBV19
d_gene: -
len: 14
j_gene: TRBJ1-5
CDR3aa: CASSRGYGNQPQHF
CDR3nt: TGTGCCAGTAGTAGGGGATACGGCAATCAGCCCCAGCATTTT

abundance: -
v_gene: TRBV9
d_gene: -
len: 14
j_gene: TRBJ1-1
CDR3aa: CASSPKPGETEAFF
CDR3nt: TGTGCCAGCAGCCCTAAACCAGGGGAGACTGAAGCTTTCTTT

abundance: -
v_gene: TRBV4-2
d_gene: -
len: 15
j_gene: TRBJ2-7
CDR3aa: CASSQVKVFSYEQYF
CDR3nt: TGTGCCAGCAGCCAAGTAAAGGTGTTCTCCTACGAGCAGTACTTC

abundance: -
v_gene: TRBV9
d_gene: TRBD2
len: 16
j_gene: TRBJ2-5
CDR3aa: CASSVGAREGQETQYF
CDR3nt: TGTGCCAGCAGCGTAGGGGCGCGGGAGGGACAAGAGACCCAGTACTTC

abundance: -
v_gene: TRBV6-5
d_gene: TRBD1
len: 14
j_gene: TRBJ2-3
CDR3aa: CASSSDRATDTQYF
CDR3nt: TGTGCCAGCAGCTCGGACAGGGCCACAGATACGCAGTATTTT

abundance: -
v_gene: TRBV10-3
d_gene: TRBD1
len: 16
j_gene: TRBJ2-1
CDR3aa: CAISDLGQGSYNEQFF
CDR3nt: TGTGCCATCAGTGATCTCGGACAGGGGTCCTACAATGAGCAGTTCTTC

abundance: -
v_gene: TRBV6-6
d_gene: -
len: 15
j_gene: TRBJ2-7
CDR3aa: CASSYPDGQAYEQYF
CDR3nt: TGTGCCAGCAGTTACCCGGACGGCCAAGCCTACGAGCAGTACTTC

abundance: few
v_gene: TRBV27
d_gene: TRBD2
len: 18
j_gene: TRBJ2-7
CDR3aa: CASSLKGGGLAFPYEQYF
CDR3nt: TGTGCCAGCAGTTTAAAAGGGGGAGGACTAGCTTTTCCCTACGAGCAGTACTTC

abundance: -
v_gene: TRBV7-2
d_gene: -
len: 14
j_gene: TRBJ1-5
CDR3aa: CASSGGGGFQPQHF
CDR3nt: TGTGCCAGCAGCGGAGGGGGGGGGTTCCAGCCCCAGCATTTT

abundance: once
v_gene: TRBV6-5
d_gene: TRBD1
len: 15
j_gene: TRBJ2-2
CDR3aa: CASKRGQGDTGELFF
CDR3nt: TGTGCCAGCAAGCGGGGACAGGGTGACACCGGGGAGCTGTTTTTT

abundance: -
v_gene: TRBV5-5
d_gene: TRBD1
len: 16
j_gene: TRBJ1-5
CDR3aa: CASSLWQGGRNQPQHF
CDR3nt: TGTGCCAGCAGCTTGTGGCAGGGGGGTCGCAATCAGCCCCAGCATTTT

abundance: -
v_gene: TRBV2
d_gene: TRBD1
len: 14
j_gene: TRBJ1-1
CDR3aa: CASSETRDRPEAFF
CDR3nt: TGTGCCAGCAGTGAAACCCGGGACAGGCCTGAAGCTTTCTTT

abundance: -
v_gene: TRBV19
d_gene: -
len: 14
j_gene: TRBJ2-2
CDR3aa: CASSSNLVTGELFF
CDR3nt: TGTGCCAGTAGTAGTAATCTAGTCACCGGGGAGCTGTTTTTT

abundance: -
v_gene: TRBV4-2
d_gene: -
len: 18
j_gene: TRBJ1-1
CDR3aa: CASSQKMGGPRVNTEAFF
CDR3nt: TGTGCCAGCAGCCAAAAAATGGGGGGGCCCCGAGTGAACACTGAAGCTTTCTTT

abundance: -
v_gene: TRBV4-2
d_gene: TRBD2
len: 16
j_gene: TRBJ2-1
CDR3aa: CASSLDLAGMYNEQFF
CDR3nt: TGTGCCAGCAGCCTGGATCTAGCGGGAATGTACAATGAGCAGTTCTTC

abundance: -
v_gene: TRBV25-1
d_gene: -
len: 12
j_gene: TRBJ1-2
CDR3aa: CASSDMSYGYTF
CDR3nt: TGTGCCAGCAGTGATATGAGCTATGGCTACACCTTC

abundance: -
v_gene: TRBV5-1
d_gene: TRBD1
len: 15
j_gene: TRBJ2-1
CDR3aa: CASSTGQGAHNEQFF
CDR3nt: TGCGCCAGCAGTACGGGACAGGGGGCCCACAATGAGCAGTTCTTC

abundance: -
v_gene: TRBV6-6
d_gene: -
len: 15
j_gene: TRBJ2-7
CDR3aa: CASSYIRDTAYEQYF
CDR3nt: TGTGCCAGCAGTTACATCCGGGACACCGCCTACGAGCAGTACTTC

abundance: few
v_gene: TRBV30
d_gene: -
len: 13
j_gene: TRBJ1-5
CDR3aa: CAWSPAMSQPQHF
CDR3nt: TGTGCCTGGAGTCCGGCCATGAGCCAGCCCCAGCATTTT

abundance: -
v_gene: TRBV5-1
d_gene: -
len: 13
j_gene: TRBJ2-2
CDR3aa: CASSLEGTGELFF
CDR3nt: TGCGCCAGCAGCTTGGAGGGCACCGGGGAGCTGTTTTTT

abundance: -
v_gene: TRBV5-4
d_gene: -
len: 14
j_gene: TRBJ2-5
CDR3aa: CASSRVLNKETQYF
CDR3nt: TGTGCCAGCAGCAGGGTCTTAAACAAAGAGACCCAGTACTTC

abundance: -
v_gene: TRBV18
d_gene: -
len: 14
j_gene: TRBJ1-1
CDR3aa: CASSPKPGHTEAFF
CDR3nt: TGTGCCAGCTCACCAAAGCCGGGACACACTGAAGCTTTCTTT

abundance: -
v_gene: TRBV4-2
d_gene: -
len: 15
j_gene: TRBJ2-1
CDR3aa: CASSHGLQDYNEQFF
CDR3nt: TGTGCCAGCAGCCATGGACTGCAAGACTACAATGAGCAGTTCTTC

abundance: -
v_gene: TRBV27
d_gene: -
len: 15
j_gene: TRBJ1-5
CDR3aa: CASRQQGSLGQPQHF
CDR3nt: TGTGCCAGCAGACAGCAGGGGAGTTTAGGTCAGCCCCAGCATTTT

abundance: -
v_gene: TRBV6-5
d_gene: -
len: 15
j_gene: TRBJ1-1
CDR3aa: CASSYSNRAGTEAFF
CDR3nt: TGTGCCAGCAGTTACTCGAACAGGGCCGGGACTGAAGCTTTCTTT

abundance: -
v_gene: TRBV7-7
d_gene: -
len: 15
j_gene: TRBJ2-5
CDR3aa: CASSLDYGYQETQYF
CDR3nt: TGTGCCAGCAGCTTAGATTACGGGTACCAAGAGACCCAGTACTTC

abundance: -
v_gene: TRBV10-3
d_gene: -
len: 12
j_gene: TRBJ2-1
CDR3aa: CAISGDSNEQFF
CDR3nt: TGTGCCATCAGTGGGGACTCCAATGAGCAGTTCTTC

abundance: -
v_gene: TRBV7-2
d_gene: TRBD2
len: 15
j_gene: TRBJ2-2
CDR3aa: CASSDGLVNTGELFF
CDR3nt: TGTGCCAGCAGCGACGGACTAGTAAACACCGGGGAGCTGTTTTTT

abundance: once
v_gene: TRBV19
d_gene: TRBD1
len: 17
j_gene: TRBJ2-2
CDR3aa: CASSFRDRGTNTGELFF
CDR3nt: TGTGCCAGTAGTTTCCGGGACAGGGGGACGAACACCGGGGAGCTGTTTTTT

abundance: -
v_gene: TRBV5-4
d_gene: TRBD2
len: 16
j_gene: TRBJ2-3
CDR3aa: CASSLGLAGGADTQYF
CDR3nt: TGTGCCAGCAGCTTGGGACTAGCGGGAGGAGCGGATACGCAGTATTTT

abundance: -
v_gene: TRBV18
d_gene: TRBD1
len: 17
j_gene: TRBJ2-1
CDR3aa: CASSLSPGTGVSNEQFF
CDR3nt: TGTGCCAGCTCACTTAGCCCCGGGACAGGGGTAAGCAATGAGCAGTTCTTC

abundance: -
v_gene: TRBV25-1
d_gene: TRBD2
len: 14
j_gene: TRBJ2-3
CDR3aa: CASARGVITDTQYF
CDR3nt: TGTGCCAGCGCCCGGGGGGTGATCACAGATACGCAGTATTTT

abundance: -
v_gene: TRBV5-1
d_gene: TRBD1
len: 13
j_gene: TRBJ2-1
CDR3aa: CASSKTGGVEQFF
CDR3nt: TGCGCCAGCAGCAAGACAGGGGGCGTAGAGCAGTTCTTC

abundance: -
v_gene: TRBV5-6
d_gene: TRBD1
len: 15
j_gene: TRBJ1-4
CDR3aa: CASSPGRDRNEKLFF
CDR3nt: TGTGCCAGCAGCCCGGGTCGGGACAGAAATGAAAAACTGTTTTTT

abundance: -
v_gene: TRBV29-1
d_gene: -
len: 14
j_gene: TRBJ1-5
CDR3aa: CSVVTGQNNQPQHF
CDR3nt: TGCAGCGTTGTAACGGGACAAAACAATCAGCCCCAGCATTTT

abundance: -
v_gene: TRBV27
d_gene: -
len: 13
j_gene: TRBJ2-3
CDR3aa: CASSLGATRTQYF
CDR3nt: TGTGCCAGCAGTTTAGGAGCGACAAGAACGCAGTATTTT

abundance: -
v_gene: TRBV6-6
d_gene: -
len: 16
j_gene: TRBJ1-1
CDR3aa: CASSPQGTVMNTEAFF
CDR3nt: TGTGCCAGCAGCCCCCAGGGGACGGTTATGAACACTGAAGCTTTCTTT

abundance: -
v_gene: TRBV2
d_gene: -
len: 13
j_gene: TRBJ2-4
CDR3aa: CASSEATKNIQYF
CDR3nt: TGTGCCAGCAGTGAAGCGACGAAAAACATTCAGTACTTC

abundance: -
v_gene: TRBV7-8
d_gene: -
len: 14
j_gene: TRBJ1-2
CDR3aa: CASSLGGSFYGYTF
CDR3nt: TGTGCCAGCAGCTTAGGGGGGAGTTTTTATGGCTACACCTTC

abundance: -
v_gene: TRBV27
d_gene: -
len: 13
j_gene: TRBJ2-3
CDR3aa: CASREAGKDTQYF
CDR3nt: TGTGCCAGCAGGGAGGCGGGAAAAGATACGCAGTATTTT

abundance: once
v_gene: TRBV10-3
d_gene: -
len: 15
j_gene: TRBJ1-5
CDR3aa: CAISVEGGYNQPQHF
CDR3nt: TGTGCCATCAGCGTCGAGGGAGGTTACAATCAGCCCCAGCATTTT

abundance: -
v_gene: TRBV6-5
d_gene: -
len: 16
j_gene: TRBJ2-2
CDR3aa: CASSYSGGANTGELFF
CDR3nt: TGTGCCAGCAGTTACAGTGGGGGAGCGAACACCGGGGAGCTGTTTTTT

abundance: -
v_gene: TRBV28
d_gene: -
len: 14
j_gene: TRBJ1-4
CDR3aa: CASRRGNRREKLFF
CDR3nt: TGTGCCAGCAGGCGAGGCAATAGGCGTGAAAAACTGTTTTTT

abundance: -
v_gene: TRBV2
d_gene: -
len: 16
j_gene: TRBJ2-2
CDR3aa: CASKKRGTANTGELFF
CDR3nt: TGTGCCAGCAAGAAACGGGGGACAGCGAACACCGGGGAGCTGTTTTTT

abundance: -
v_gene: TRBV11-3
d_gene: -
len: 13
j_gene: TRBJ2-3
CDR3aa: CASSSWGLDTQYF
CDR3nt: TGTGCCAGCAGCTCTTGGGGGTTAGATACGCAGTATTTT